This TCR beta chain comes out of a study of cytomegalovirus exposure and HLA in healthy donors. Germline V gene sequence: CDR1 SEHNR, CDR2 FQNEAQ (reference sequence). V was shortened by 2 bases and J by 8 bases, with 12 bases between the two germline ends. The CDR3 is 13 amino acids. The PCR contained 60 Vbeta and 13 Jbeta primers. Libraries were prepared by immunoSEQ multiplex PCR; TCRdb keeps only in-frame clonotypes and omits some of them. The data contain 95,000 to 110,000 clones, roughly 70% of them seen just once; the ten biggest clones take up 12% to 15%. The clonotype comes from a middle-aged woman in good health and CMV-seropositive. The chain recombines TRBV7-9 with TRBJ1-1, with D tentatively TRBD1 (6 bases). Source material: PBMCs. The CDR3 here is CASSLLLGTEAFF. CDR3 bases: TGTGCCAGCAGCTTATTGTTGGGGACAGAAGCTTTCTTT.